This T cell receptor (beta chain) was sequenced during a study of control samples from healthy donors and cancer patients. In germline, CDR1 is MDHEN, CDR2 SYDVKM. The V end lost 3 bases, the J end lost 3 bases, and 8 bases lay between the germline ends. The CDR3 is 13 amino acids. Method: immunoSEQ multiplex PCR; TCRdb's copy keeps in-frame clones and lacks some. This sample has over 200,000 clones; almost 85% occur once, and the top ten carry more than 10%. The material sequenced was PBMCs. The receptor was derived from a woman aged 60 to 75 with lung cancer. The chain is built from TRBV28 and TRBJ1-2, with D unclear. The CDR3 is CASSLLGYYGYTF. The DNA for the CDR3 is TGTGCCAGCAGTTTGTTGGGGTACTATGGCTACACCTTC.